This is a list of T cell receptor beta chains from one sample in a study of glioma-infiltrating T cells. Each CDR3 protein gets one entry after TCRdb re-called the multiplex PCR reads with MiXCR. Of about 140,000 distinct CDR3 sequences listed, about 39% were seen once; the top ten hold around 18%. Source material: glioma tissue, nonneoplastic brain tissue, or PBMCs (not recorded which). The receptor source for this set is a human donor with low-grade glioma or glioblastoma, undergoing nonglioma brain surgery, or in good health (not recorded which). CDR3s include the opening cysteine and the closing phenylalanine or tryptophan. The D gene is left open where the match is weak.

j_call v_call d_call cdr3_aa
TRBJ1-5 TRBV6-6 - CATQERGYSNQPQHF
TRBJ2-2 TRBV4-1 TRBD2 CASSQEVAGVDVGELFF
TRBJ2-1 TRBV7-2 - CASSLDRDDEQFF
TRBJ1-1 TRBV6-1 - CASSEDGGHTEAFF
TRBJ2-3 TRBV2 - CASSDRLLDTQYF
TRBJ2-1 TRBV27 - CASSLSSYGRDYNEQFF
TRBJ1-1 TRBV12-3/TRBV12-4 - CASRRGTGNTEAFF
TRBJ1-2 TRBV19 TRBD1 CASSNQPGGYGYTF
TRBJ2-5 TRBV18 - CASSPQGRETQYF
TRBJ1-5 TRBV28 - CASSMRQHNQPQHF
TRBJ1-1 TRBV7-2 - CASSFGRGNTEAFF
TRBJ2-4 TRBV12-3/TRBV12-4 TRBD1 CASSTDRVKNIQYF
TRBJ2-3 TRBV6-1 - CASSERRGGRTDTQYF
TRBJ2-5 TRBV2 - CASRPQETQYF
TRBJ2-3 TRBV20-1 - CSARGFEGGRKSADTQYF
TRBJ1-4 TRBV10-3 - CAIRTGGNEKLFF
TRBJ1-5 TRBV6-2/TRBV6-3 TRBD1 CASSRQGASNQPQHF
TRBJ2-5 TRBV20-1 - CSASREDQETQYF
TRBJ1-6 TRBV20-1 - CSARTFYNSPLHF
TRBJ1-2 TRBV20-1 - CSARAPYSYGYTF
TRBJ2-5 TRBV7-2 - CASSVYFGGWGETQYF
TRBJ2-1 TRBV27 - CASGSSNEQFF
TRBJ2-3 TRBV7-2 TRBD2 CASSLDPGLAGGRTDTQYF
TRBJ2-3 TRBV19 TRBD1 CASGDRGSTDTQYF
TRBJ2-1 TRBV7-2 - CASSLVQGGYNEQFF
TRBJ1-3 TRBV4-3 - CASSQDRRGFGNTIYF
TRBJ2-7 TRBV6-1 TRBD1 CASGETGLSYEQYF
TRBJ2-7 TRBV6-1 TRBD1 CASSTNRGYEQYF
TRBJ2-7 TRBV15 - CATSRDHRVSLYEQYF
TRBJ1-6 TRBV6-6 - CASSYSGTTYNSPLHF
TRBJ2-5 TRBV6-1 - CASSEQGSTTETQYF
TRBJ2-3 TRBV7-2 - CASSLQRDTQYF
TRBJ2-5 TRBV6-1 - CASTGDGFQETQYF